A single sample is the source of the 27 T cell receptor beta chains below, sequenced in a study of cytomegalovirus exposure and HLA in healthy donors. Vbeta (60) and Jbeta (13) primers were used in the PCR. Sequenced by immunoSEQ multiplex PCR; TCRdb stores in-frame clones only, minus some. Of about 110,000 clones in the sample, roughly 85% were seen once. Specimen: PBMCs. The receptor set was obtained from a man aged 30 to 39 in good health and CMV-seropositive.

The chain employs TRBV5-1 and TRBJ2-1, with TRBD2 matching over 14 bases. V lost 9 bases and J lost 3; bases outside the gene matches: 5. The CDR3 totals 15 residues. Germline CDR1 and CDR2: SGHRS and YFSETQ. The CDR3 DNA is TGCGCCACCAGACTAGCGGGAGGGGACTACAATGAGCAGTTCTTC. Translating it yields CATRLAGGDYNEQFF.

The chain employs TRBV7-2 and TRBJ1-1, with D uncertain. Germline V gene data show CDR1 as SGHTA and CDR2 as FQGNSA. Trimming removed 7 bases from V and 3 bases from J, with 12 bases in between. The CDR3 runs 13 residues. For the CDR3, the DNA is TGTGCCAGCACGCGGAACACGGACACTGAAGCTTTCTTT. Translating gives CASTRNTDTEAFF.

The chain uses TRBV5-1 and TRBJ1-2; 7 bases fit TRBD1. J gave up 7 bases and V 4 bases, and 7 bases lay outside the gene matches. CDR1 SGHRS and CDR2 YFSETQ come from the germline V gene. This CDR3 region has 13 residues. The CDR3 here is CASSAQGEFGYTF. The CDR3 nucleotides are TGCGCCAGCAGCGCGCAGGGGGAATTTGGCTACACCTTC.

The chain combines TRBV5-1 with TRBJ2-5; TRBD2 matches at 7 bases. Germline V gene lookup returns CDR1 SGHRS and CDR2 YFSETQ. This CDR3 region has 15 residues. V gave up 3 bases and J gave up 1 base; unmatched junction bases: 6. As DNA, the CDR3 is TGCGCCAGCAGCTGGCAGGGAGGGAGCCAAGAGACCCAGTACTTC. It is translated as CASSWQGGSQETQYF.

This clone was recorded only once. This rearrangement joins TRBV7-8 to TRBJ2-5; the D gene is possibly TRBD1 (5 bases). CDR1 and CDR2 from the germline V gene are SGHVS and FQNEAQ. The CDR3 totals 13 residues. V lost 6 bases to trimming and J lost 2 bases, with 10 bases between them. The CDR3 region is CASSSDRQETQYF. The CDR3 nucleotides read TGTGCCAGCAGTTCCGACAGACAAGAGACCCAGTACTTC.

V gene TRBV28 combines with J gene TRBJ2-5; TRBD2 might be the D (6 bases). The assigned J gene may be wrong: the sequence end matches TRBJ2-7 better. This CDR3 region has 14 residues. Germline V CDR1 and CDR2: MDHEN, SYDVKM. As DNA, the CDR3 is TGTGCCAGCAGTCCAAGGGCTAGCGTTAGCGAGCAGTACTTC. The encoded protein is CASSPRASVSEQYF.

The CDR3 here is CASSGLGAREQYF. In DNA, the CDR3 is TGTGCCAGCAGTGGCCTGGGGGCACGGGAGCAGTACTTC. The chain is built from TRBV2 and TRBJ2-7; weak D call: TRBD1 (6 bases). CDR3 length: 13 amino acids. Per germline, CDR1 SNHLY and CDR2 FYNNEI. The germline V and J ends were trimmed by 4 bases and 7 bases, with 14 bases remaining between them.

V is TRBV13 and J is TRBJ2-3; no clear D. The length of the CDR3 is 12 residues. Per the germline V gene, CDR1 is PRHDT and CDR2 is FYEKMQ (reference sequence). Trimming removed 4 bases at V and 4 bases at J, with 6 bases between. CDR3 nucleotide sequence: TGTGCCAGCAGCTCTACGGCAGATACGCAGTATTTT. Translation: CASSSTADTQYF.

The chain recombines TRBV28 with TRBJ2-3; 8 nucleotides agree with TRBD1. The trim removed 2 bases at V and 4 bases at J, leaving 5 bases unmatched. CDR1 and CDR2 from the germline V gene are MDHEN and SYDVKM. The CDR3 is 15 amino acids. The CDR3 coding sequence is TGTGCCAGCAGTTTACAGGGGGCAGGAGCAGATACGCAGTATTTT. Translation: CASSLQGAGADTQYF.

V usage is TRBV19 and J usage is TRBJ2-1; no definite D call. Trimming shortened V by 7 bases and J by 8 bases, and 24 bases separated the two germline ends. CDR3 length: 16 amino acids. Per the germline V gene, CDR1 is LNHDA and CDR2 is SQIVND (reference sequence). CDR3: CASTAGVAFVSDEQFF. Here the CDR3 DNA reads TGTGCCAGTACCGCTGGAGTAGCCTTCGTCTCCGATGAGCAGTTCTTC.

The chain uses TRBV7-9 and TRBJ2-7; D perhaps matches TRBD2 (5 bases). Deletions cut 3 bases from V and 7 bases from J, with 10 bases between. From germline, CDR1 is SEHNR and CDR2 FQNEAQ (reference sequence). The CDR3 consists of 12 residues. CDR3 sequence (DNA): TGTGCCAGCAGCTTTACTCCGGGGGAGCAGTACGTC. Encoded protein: CASSFTPGEQYV.

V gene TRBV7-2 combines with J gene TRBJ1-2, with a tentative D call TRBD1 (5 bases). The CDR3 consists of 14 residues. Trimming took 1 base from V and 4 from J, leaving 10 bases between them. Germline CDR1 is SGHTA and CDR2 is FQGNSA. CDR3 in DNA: TGTGCCAGCAGCTTAGTGGGGGGACCCTATGGCTACACCTTC. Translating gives CASSLVGGPYGYTF.

CDR3 in amino acids: CASSSRTGQTFRAFF. The CDR3 DNA reads TGTGCCAGCAGCTCTCGGACAGGTCAGACCTTCAGAGCTTTCTTT. The J gene is TRBJ1-1, the V gene TRBV7-2; 7 positions agree with TRBD1. V shed 4 bases and J 10 bases; nucleotides not matched to a gene: 15. The V gene's germline CDR1 is SGHTA and CDR2 FQGNSA. The CDR3 contains 15 residues.

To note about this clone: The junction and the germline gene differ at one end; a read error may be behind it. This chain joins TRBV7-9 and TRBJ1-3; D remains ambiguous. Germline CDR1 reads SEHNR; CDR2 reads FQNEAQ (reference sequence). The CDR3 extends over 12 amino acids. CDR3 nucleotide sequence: TGTTCCAGCAGCTTGGAAGTTGGACTTACCCATTTT. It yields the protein CSSSLEVGLTHF. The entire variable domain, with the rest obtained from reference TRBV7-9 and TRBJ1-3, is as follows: DTGVSQNPRHKITKRGQNVTFRCDPISEHNRLYWYRQTLGQGPEFLTYFQNEAQLEKSRLLSDRFSAERPKGSFSTLEIQRTEQGDSAMYLCSSSLEVGLTHFGEGSWLTVV.

The CDR3 coding sequence is TGTGCCAGCAGCGCCCCGGAGATGAACACTGAAGCTTTCTTT. As protein: CASSAPEMNTEAFF. The chain carries TRBV7-9 and TRBJ1-1; D is uncertain. This CDR3 spans 14 amino acids. V dropped 5 bases and J dropped 0 bases, with 10 bases sitting between them. The germline gives CDR1 SEHNR, CDR2 FQNEAQ (reference sequence).

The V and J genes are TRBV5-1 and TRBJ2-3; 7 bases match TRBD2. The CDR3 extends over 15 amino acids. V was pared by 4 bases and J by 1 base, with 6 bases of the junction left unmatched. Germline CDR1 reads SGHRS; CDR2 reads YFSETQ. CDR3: CASSPRGVRTDTQYF. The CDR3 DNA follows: TGCGCCAGCAGCCCCCGGGGGGTCCGCACAGATACGCAGTATTTT.

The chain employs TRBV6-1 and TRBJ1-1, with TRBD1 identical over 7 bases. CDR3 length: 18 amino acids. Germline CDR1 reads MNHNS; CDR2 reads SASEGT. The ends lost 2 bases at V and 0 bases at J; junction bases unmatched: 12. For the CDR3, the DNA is TGTGCCAGCAGTGAATTGTCAGGGGGTCCCCACATGAACACTGAAGCTTTCTTT. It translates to CASSELSGGPHMNTEAFF.

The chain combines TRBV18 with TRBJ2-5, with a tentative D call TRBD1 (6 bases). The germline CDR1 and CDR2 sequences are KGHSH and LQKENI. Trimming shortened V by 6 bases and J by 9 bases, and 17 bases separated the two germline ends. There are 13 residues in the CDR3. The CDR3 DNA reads TGTGCCAGCTCGCCGGACAGCGAGACGGCCCAGTACTTC. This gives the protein CASSPDSETAQYF.

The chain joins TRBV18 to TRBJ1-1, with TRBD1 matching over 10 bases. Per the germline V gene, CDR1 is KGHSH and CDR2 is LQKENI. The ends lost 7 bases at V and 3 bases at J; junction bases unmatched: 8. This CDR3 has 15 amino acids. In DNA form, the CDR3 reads TGTGCCAGCTTTCCGGGACAGGGGTTTTACACTGAAGCTTTCTTT. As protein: CASFPGQGFYTEAFF.

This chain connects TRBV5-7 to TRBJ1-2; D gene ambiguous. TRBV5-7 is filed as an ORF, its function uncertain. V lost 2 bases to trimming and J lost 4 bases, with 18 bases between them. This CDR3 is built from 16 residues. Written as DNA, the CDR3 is TGTGCCAGCAGCTTATGGCGCCTGGAGGGAGCCTATGGCTACACCTTC. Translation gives CASSLWRLEGAYGYTF.

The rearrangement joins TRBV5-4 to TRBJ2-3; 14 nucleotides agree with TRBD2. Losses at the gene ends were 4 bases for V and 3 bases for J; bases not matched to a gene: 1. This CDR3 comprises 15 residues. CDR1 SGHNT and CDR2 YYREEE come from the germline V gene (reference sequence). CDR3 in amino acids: CASSRTSGRTDTQYF. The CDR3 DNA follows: TGTGCCAGCAGCCGGACTAGCGGGAGGACAGATACGCAGTATTTT.

CDR3 loop: CASSFGRTGEQYF. The DNA of the CDR3 is TGCGCCAGCAGCTTTGGACGGACGGGAGAGCAGTACTTC. J is TRBJ2-7 and V is TRBV5-1; D may be TRBD2 (5 bases). The CDR3 is 13 residues long. Germline V lookup: CDR1 SGHRS, CDR2 YFSETQ. V was pared by 2 bases and J by 7 bases, with 13 bases between.

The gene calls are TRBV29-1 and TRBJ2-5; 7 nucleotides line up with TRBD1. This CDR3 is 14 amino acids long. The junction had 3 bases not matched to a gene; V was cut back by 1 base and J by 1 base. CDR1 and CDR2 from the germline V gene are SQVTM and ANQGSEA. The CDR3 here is CSVEGGQTQETQYF. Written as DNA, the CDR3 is TGCAGCGTTGAAGGGGGACAGACCCAAGAGACCCAGTACTTC.

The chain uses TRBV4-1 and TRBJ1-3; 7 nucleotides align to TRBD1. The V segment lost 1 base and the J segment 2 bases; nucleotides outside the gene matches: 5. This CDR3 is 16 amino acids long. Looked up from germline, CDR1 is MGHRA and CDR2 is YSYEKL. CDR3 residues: CASSQGTGYTGNTIYF. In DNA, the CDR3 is TGCGCCAGCAGCCAAGGGACAGGTTACACTGGAAACACCATATATTTT.

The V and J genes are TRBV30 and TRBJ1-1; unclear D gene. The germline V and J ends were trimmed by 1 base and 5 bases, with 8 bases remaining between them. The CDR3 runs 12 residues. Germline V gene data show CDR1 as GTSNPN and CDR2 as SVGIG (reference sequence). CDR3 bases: TGTGCCTGGAGTGGCTGGAGTACTGAAGCTTTCTTT. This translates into CAWSGWSTEAFF.

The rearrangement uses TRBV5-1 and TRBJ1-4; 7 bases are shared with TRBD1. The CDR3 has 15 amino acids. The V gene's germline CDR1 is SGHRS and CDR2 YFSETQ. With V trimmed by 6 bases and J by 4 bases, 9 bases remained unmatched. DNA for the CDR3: TGCGCCAGCAATTTCGGGACAGCCCTTAATGAAAAACTGTTTTTT. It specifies CASNFGTALNEKLFF.

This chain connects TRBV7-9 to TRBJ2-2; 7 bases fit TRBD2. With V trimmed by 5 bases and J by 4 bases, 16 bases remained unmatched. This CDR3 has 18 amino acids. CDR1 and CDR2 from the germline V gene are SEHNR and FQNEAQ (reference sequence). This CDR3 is CASSPARAGVWGTGELFF. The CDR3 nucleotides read TGTGCCAGCAGCCCCGCTCGGGCGGGAGTTTGGGGCACCGGGGAGCTGTTTTTT. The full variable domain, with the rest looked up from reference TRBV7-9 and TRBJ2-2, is DTGVSQNPRHKITKRGQNVTFRCDPISEHNRLYWYRQTLGQGPEFLTYFQNEAQLEKSRLLSDRFSAERPKGSFSTLEIQRTEQGDSAMYLCASSPARAGVWGTGELFFGEGSRLTVL.